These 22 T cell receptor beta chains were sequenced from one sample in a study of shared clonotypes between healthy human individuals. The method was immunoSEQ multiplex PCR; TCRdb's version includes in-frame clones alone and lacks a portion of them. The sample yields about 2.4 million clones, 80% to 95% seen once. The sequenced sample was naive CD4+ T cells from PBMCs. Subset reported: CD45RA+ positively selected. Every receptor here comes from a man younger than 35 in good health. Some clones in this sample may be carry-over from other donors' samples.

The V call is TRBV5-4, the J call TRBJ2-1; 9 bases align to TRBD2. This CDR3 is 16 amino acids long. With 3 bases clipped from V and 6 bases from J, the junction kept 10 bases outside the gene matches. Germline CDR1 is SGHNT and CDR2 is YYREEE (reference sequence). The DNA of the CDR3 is TGTGCCAGCAGCTCCTCCGGGACTAGCCTGGCCAATGAGCAGTTCTTC. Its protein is CASSSSGTSLANEQFF.

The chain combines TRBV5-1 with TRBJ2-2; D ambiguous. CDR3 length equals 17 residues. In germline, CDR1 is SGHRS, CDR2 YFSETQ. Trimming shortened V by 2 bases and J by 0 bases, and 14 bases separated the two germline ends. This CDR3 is CASSFPRAHANTGELFF. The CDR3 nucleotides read TGCGCCAGCAGCTTCCCCCGAGCGCACGCGAACACCGGGGAGCTGTTTTTT.

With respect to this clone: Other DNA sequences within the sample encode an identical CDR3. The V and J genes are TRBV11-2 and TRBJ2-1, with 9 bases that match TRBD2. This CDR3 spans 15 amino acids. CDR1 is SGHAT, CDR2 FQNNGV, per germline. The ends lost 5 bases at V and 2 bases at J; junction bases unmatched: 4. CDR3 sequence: CASSLLAGAYNEQFF. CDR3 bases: TGTGCCAGCAGCCTTTTAGCGGGAGCCTACAATGAGCAGTTCTTC.

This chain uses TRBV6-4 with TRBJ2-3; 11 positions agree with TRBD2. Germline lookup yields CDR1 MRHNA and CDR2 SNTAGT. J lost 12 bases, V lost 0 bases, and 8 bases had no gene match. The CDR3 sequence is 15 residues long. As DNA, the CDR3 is TGTGCCAGCAGTGACTCCGCTAGCGGGAGGCTCCCACAGTATTTT. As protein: CASSDSASGRLPQYF.

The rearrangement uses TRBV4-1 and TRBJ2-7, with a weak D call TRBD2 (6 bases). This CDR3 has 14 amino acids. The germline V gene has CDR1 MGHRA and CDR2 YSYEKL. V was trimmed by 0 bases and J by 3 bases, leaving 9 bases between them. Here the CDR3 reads CASSQDPGVYEQYF. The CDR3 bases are TGCGCCAGCAGCCAAGATCCGGGGGTCTACGAGCAGTACTTC.

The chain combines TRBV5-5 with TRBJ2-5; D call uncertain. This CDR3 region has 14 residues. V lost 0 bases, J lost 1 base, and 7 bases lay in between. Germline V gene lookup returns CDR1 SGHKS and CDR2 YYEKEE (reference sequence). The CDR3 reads CASSLETSQETQYF. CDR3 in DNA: TGTGCCAGCAGCTTGGAAACATCCCAAGAGACCCAGTACTTC. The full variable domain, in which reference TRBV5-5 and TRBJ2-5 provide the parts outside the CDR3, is DAGVTQSPTHLIKTRGQQVTLRCSPISGHKSVSWYQQVLGQGPQFIFQYYEKEERGRGNFPDRFSARQFPNYSSELNVNALLLGDSALYLCASSLETSQETQYFGPGTRLLVL.

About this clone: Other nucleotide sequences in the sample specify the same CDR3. The CDR3 nucleotides are TGTGCCAGCAGCTTAGACCCGACAGATACGCAGTATTTT. Amino acid sequence: CASSLDPTDTQYF. The rearrangement joins TRBV7-3 to TRBJ2-3; no definite D call. CDR1 and CDR2 (germline): SGHTA, FQGTGA. The CDR3 is made up of 13 amino acids. V was trimmed by 2 bases and J by 3 bases, leaving 6 bases between them.

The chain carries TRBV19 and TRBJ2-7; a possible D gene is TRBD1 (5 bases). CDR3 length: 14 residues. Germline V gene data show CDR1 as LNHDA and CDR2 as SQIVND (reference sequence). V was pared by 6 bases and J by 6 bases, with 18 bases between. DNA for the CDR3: TGTGCCAGTAGGTTAACAGGTAGCTACTCCGAGCAGTACTTC. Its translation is CASRLTGSYSEQYF.

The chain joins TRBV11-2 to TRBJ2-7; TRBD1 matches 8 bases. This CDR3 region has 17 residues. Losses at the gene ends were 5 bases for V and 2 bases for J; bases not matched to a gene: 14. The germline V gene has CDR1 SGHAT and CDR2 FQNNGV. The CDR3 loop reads CASSPINTGGRPYEQYF. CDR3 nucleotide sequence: TGTGCCAGCAGCCCCATTAATACAGGGGGGAGACCCTACGAGCAGTACTTC. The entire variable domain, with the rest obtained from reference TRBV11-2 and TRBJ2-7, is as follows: EAGVAQSPRYKIIEKRQSVAFWCNPISGHATLYWYQQILGQGPKLLIQFQNNGVVDDSQLPKDRFSAERLKGVDSTLKIQPAKLEDSAVYLCASSPINTGGRPYEQYFGPGTRLTVT.

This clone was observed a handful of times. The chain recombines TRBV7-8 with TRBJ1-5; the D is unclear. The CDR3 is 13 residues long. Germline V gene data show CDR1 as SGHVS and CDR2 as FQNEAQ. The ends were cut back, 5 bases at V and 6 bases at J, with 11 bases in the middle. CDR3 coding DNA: TGTGCCAGCAGCCCCCCCGGGAGTCAGCCCCAGCATTTT. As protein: CASSPPGSQPQHF. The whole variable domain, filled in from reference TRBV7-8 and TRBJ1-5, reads GAGVSQSPRYKVAKRGQDVALRCDPISGHVSLFWYQQALGQGPEFLTYFQNEAQLDKSGLPSDRFFAERPEGSVSTLKIQRTQQEDSAVYLCASSPPGSQPQHFGDGTRLSIL.

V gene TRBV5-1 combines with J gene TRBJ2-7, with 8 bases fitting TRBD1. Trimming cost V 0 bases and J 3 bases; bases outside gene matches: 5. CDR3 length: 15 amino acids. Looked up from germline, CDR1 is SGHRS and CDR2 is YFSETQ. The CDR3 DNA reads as TGCGCCAGCAGCTTGGGGGACAGGTCAGACTACGAGCAGTACTTC. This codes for CASSLGDRSDYEQYF.

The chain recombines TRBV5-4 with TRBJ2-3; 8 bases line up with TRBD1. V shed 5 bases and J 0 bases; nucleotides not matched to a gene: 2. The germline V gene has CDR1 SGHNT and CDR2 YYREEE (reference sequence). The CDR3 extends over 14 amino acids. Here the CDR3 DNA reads TGTGCCAGCAGAAGACAGGGGAGCACAGATACGCAGTATTTT. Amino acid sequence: CASRRQGSTDTQYF.

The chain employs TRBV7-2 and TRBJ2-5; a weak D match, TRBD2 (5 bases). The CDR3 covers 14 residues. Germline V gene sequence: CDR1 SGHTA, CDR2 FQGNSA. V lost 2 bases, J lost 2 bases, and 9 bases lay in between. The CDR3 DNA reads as TGTGCCAGCAGCTTATCGAGCGGACAAGAGACCCAGTACTTC. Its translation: CASSLSSGQETQYF.

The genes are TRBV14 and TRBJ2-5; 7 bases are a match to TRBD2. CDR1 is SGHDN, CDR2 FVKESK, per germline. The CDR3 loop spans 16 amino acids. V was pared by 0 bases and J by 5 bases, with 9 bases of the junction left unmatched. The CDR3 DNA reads TGTGCCAGCAGCCAAGATTTTCAGCGGGGACGGGAGACCCAGTACTTC. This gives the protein CASSQDFQRGRETQYF.

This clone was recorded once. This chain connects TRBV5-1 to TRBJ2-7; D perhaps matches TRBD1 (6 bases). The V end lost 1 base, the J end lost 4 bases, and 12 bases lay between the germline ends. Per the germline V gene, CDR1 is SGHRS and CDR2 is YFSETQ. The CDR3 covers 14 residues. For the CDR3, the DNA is TGCGCCAGCAGCTTGTACGGACAGCATTACGAGCAGTACTTC. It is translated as CASSLYGQHYEQYF.

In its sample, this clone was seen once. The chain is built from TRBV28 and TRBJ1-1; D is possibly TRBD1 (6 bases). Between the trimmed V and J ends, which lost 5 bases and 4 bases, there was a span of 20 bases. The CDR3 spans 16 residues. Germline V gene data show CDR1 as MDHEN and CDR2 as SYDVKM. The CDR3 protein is CASSLGGTPEGTEAFF. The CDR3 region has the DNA TGTGCCAGCAGTCTAGGGGGGACCCCTGAGGGCACTGAAGCTTTCTTT.

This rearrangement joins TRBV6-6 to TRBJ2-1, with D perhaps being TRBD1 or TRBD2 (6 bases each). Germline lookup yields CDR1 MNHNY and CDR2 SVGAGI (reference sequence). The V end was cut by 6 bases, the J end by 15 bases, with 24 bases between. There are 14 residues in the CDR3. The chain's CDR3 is CASRQGLQAPHRFF. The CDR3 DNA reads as TGTGCCAGCAGACAGGGACTCCAAGCTCCCCATCGGTTCTTC.

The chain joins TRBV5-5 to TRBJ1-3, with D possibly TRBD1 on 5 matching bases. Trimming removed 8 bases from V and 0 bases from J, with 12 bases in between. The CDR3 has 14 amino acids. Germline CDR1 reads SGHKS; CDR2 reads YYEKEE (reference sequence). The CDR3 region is CASYPGTSGNTIYF. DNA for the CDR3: TGTGCCAGTTACCCCGGGACCTCTGGAAACACCATATATTTT. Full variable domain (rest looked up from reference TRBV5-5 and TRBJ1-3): DAGVTQSPTHLIKTRGQQVTLRCSPISGHKSVSWYQQVLGQGPQFIFQYYEKEERGRGNFPDRFSARQFPNYSSELNVNALLLGDSALYLCASYPGTSGNTIYFGEGSWLTVV.

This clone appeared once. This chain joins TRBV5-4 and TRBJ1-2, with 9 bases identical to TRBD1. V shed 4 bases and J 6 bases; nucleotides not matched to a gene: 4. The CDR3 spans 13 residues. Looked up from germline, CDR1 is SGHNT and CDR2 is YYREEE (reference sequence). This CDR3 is CASSPGTGNGYTF. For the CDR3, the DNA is TGTGCCAGCAGCCCGGGGACAGGGAATGGCTACACCTTC.

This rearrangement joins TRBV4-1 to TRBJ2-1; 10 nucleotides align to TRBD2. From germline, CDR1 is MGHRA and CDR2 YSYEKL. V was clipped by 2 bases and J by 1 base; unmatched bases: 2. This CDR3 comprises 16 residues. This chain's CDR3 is CASSQPGLASYNEQFF. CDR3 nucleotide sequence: TGCGCCAGCAGCCAACCGGGACTAGCGTCCTACAATGAGCAGTTCTTC.

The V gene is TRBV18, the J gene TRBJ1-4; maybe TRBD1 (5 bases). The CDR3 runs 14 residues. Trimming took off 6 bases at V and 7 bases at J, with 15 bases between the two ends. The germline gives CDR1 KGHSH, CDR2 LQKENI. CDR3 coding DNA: TGTGCCAGCTCGTCCGGGACGGAGCGTGAAAAACTGTTTTTT. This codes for CASSSGTEREKLFF. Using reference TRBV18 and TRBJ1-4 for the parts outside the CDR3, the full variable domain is NAGVMQNPRHLVRRRGQEARLRCSPMKGHSHVYWYRQLPEEGLKFMVYLQKENIIDESGMPKERFSAEFPKEGPSILRIQQVVRGDSAAYFCASSSGTEREKLFFGSGTQLSVL.

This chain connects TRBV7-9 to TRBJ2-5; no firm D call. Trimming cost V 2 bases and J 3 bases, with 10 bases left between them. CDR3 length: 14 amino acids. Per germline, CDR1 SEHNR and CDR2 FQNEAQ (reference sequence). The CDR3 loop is CASSLNAQKETQYF. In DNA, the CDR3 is TGTGCCAGCAGCTTAAACGCCCAGAAAGAGACCCAGTACTTC.